The 9 T cell receptor beta chains reported below all come from one sample, sequenced in a study of monozygotic twins with inflammatory bowel disease. TCRdb re-called the 5' RACE reads; every CDR3 protein appears as one record, without DNA. This sample's clone table lists a few hundred thousand distinct CDR3 sequences. The source material was blood. These receptor sequences come from a human donor with ulcerative colitis or Crohn's disease, or a healthy co-twin of an affected twin (not recorded which).

The rearrangement links TRBV3-1 to TRBJ2-1. CDR1 is LGHDT, CDR2 YNNKEL, per germline (reference sequence). This CDR3 has 13 residues. CDR3 loop: CASSQVNLNEQFF.

The V and J genes are TRBV18 and TRBJ1-1. The CDR3 has 12 residues. The germline CDR1 and CDR2 sequences are KGHSH and LQKENI. The CDR3 sequence: CASSPMNTEAFF.

The chain carries TRBV12-3 or TRBV12-4 and TRBJ2-7; without DNA, the TCRdb call of TRBD1 cannot be checked. CDR3 length: 12 residues. CDR3 region: CASSLTGYEQYF.

The chain is built from TRBV5-6 and TRBJ1-2; TCRdb gives TRBD1 as the D gene, but with no DNA this cannot be confirmed. Germline assignment: CDR1 SGHDT and CDR2 YYEEEE. The CDR3 contains 15 residues. The CDR3 loop is CASSPGTVSFRGYTF.

The rearrangement links TRBV12-3 or TRBV12-4 to TRBJ1-2. The CDR3 consists of 12 residues. This CDR3 is CASSVVTYGYTF.

The V and J genes are TRBV7-8 and TRBJ2-5; TCRdb names TRBD1, which stays unverified in the absence of DNA. This CDR3 contains 14 residues. Germline-derived CDR1 and CDR2 are SGHVS and FQNEAQ. CDR3 region: CATLGRSRQETQYF.

This chain links TRBV10-1 with TRBJ2-1; there is no DNA to check the TCRdb D call of TRBD2. The CDR3 extends over 14 amino acids. Germline V lookup: CDR1 WNHNN, CDR2 SYGVQD (reference sequence). CDR3: CASPLAGGNNEQFF.

The chain is built from TRBV6-1 and TRBJ2-3; TCRdb picks TRBD1, but there is no DNA to check that call. Germline V gives CDR1 MNHNS, CDR2 SASEGT. The CDR3 runs 15 residues. The CDR3 region is CASSDDGTGSDTQYF.

The chain links TRBV10-3 to TRBJ2-5. The CDR3 contains 12 residues. Per the germline V gene, CDR1 is ENHRY and CDR2 is SYGVKD. The CDR3 region is CAILGEGKTQYF.